Presented here are 10 T cell receptor beta chains from one specimen sequenced in a study of beta chain features in type 1 diabetes (dated by TCRdb to 2017 to 2018). Libraries were prepared through the immunoSEQ multiplex PCR assay. The entire isolated RNA was reverse transcribed using the High Capacity cDNA Reverse Transcription Kit, and thus expressed TCRB transcripts were sequenced. Not all clones reach the TCRdb copy of this immuneACCESS table, which keeps in-frame sequences only. Checked studies attribute under half of the gap to unresolved V genes and leave the rest unexplained. Here the sample has about 360,000 clones; roughly 12% occur a single time. Of the sample, around 0.015% falls within the top ten clones. Specimen: naive CD4+ T cells from blood. The intended sense of this specimen's cell subset or site label: true naive CD4+ T cells. The origin of the receptors is a man aged 18 to 29 in good health.

This rearrangement joins TRBV28 to TRBJ1-1; a weak D match, TRBD1 (5 bases). The V and J ends lost 5 bases and 8 bases respectively, with 12 bases between them. This CDR3 spans 12 amino acids. The V gene's germline CDR1 is MDHEN and CDR2 SYDVKM. The CDR3 spells CASSLDTWEAFF. The CDR3 DNA sequence: TGTGCCAGCAGTCTGGACACCTGGGAAGCTTTCTTT.

V usage is TRBV6-5 and J usage is TRBJ1-6, with TRBD1 as a possible D gene (5 bases). CDR3 length: 14 residues. In germline, CDR1 is MNHEY, CDR2 SVGAGI. The V and J ends lost 6 bases and 1 base respectively, with 7 bases between them. In DNA, the CDR3 is TGTGCCAGCAGGGAGGGGTCCTATAATTCACCCCTCCACTTT. Translation: CASREGSYNSPLHF.

The chain combines TRBV4-2 with TRBJ2-2; 10 bases map to TRBD2. Germline lookup yields CDR1 LGHNA and CDR2 YNFKEQ. Trimming cost V 2 bases and J 0 bases; bases outside gene matches: 3. The CDR3 runs 17 residues. The DNA for the CDR3 is TGTGCCAGCAGCCAACCAGCGGGGGGGGCGAACACCGGGGAGCTGTTTTTT. Translated, it gives CASSQPAGGANTGELFF.

This clone was counted between two and nine times. The chain is built from TRBV9 and TRBJ1-4; D may be TRBD1 (6 bases). V lost 2 bases and J lost 10, with 15 bases in between. The CDR3 extends over 14 amino acids. Per germline, CDR1 SGDLS and CDR2 YYNGEE. In nucleotides, the CDR3 is TGTGCCAGCAGCGTCCGGGACACAAGAGGAAAACTGTTTTTT. The encoded protein is CASSVRDTRGKLFF.

CDR3 DNA sequence: TGCGCCAGCAGCTTGGTTACTAGCGGGAGTAATGAGCAGTTCTTC. It translates to CASSLVTSGSNEQFF. This rearrangement joins TRBV5-1 to TRBJ2-1; 11 bases agree with TRBD2. Germline trimming cut 0 bases from V and 7 bases from J; bases unmatched to any gene: 3. This CDR3 has 15 amino acids. CDR1 SGHRS and CDR2 YFSETQ come from the germline V gene.

Only a few counts were recorded for this clone. The junction differs from germline at one of its ends, possibly a read error. The chain is built from TRBV4-2 and TRBJ1-4; D is ambiguous. The CDR3 contains 13 residues. Looked up from germline, CDR1 is LGHNA and CDR2 is YNFKEQ. The CDR3 here is CASSPPVRVPFGF. The CDR3 DNA sequence: TGTGCCAGCAGCCCACCGGTTCGGGTTCCCTTTGGTTTT.

Only a few counts were recorded for this clone. The sample contains more than one DNA sequence encoding this CDR3. This chain uses TRBV7-9 with TRBJ1-4, with D perhaps TRBD1 (6 bases). Germline CDR1 and CDR2: SEHNR and FQNEAQ (reference sequence). CDR3 size: 14 residues. V was clipped by 3 bases and J by 8 bases, with 13 bases between them. The chain's CDR3 is CASSFGQGSEKLFF. The DNA for the CDR3 is TGTGCCAGCAGCTTCGGGCAGGGGAGCGAAAAACTGTTTTTT.

V gene TRBV5-4 combines with J gene TRBJ2-3, with a possible D match to TRBD2 (6 bases). Trimming shortened V by 2 bases and J by 2 bases, and 12 bases separated the two germline ends. CDR3 size: 15 residues. Germline V gene lookup returns CDR1 SGHNT and CDR2 YYREEE (reference sequence). CDR3 protein: CASSFAGPNTDTQYF. In DNA form, the CDR3 reads TGTGCCAGCAGCTTCGCGGGACCGAACACAGATACGCAGTATTTT.

In its sample, this clone was seen a few times. The chain is built from TRBV28 and TRBJ1-6; D is perhaps TRBD1 (6 bases). The germline V gene has CDR1 MDHEN and CDR2 SYDVKM. The CDR3 runs 12 residues. V was shortened by 6 bases and J by 7 bases, with 7 bases between the two germline ends. CDR3 DNA sequence: TGTGCCAGCAGGGGACAAAATTCACCCCTCCACTTT. Protein sequence: CASRGQNSPLHF.

This clone has only a few counts. The chain employs TRBV30 and TRBJ2-1, with D possibly matching TRBD2 (6 bases). V gave up 0 bases and J gave up 9 bases, with 12 bases separating them. Per the germline V gene, CDR1 is GTSNPN and CDR2 is SVGIG (reference sequence). The CDR3 sequence is 13 residues long. The CDR3 is CAWSVRGAGEQFF. DNA of the CDR3: TGTGCCTGGAGTGTACGCGGGGCGGGTGAGCAGTTCTTC.